The text below deals with one T cell receptor beta chain. The antigen is undetermined. All patients were mismatch repair deficient, assessed by either PCR or immunohistochemistry. This CDR3 is built from 15 residues. Trimming left V 1 base short and J 3 bases short, with 13 bases between. Germline-derived CDR1 and CDR2 are SGHVS and FNYEAQ. The data belong to a study of PD-1 blockade in mismatch repair-deficient tumors. Study observations and caveats: After pembrolizumab, tumor-resident clones rose rapidly, then generally contracted before radiologic responses.

Method: immunoSEQ multiplex PCR; TCRdb's copy keeps in-frame clones and lacks some. Here the sample spans tens of thousands of clones, roughly 77% being singletons. The sequence came from an adult with mismatch repair-deficient cancer. This specimen consisted of peripheral blood, obtained 4 weeks after starting pembrolizumab. This chain links TRBV7-6 with TRBJ2-7, with D unclear. CDR3 nucleotides: TGTGCCAGCAGCTTAGAACCGGTCGCAAACTACGAGCAGTACTTC. Translation gives CASSLEPVANYEQYF.